This TCR beta chain stems from a study of siplizumab effects on memory and regulatory T cells. General study results and limits: Confirmation was lacking for the suppressive function of proliferating Tregs derived from siplizumab cultures. Siplizumab led to significantly less abundant alloreactive sequences that could be traced back to unstimulated CD4+ memory cells. Researchers could map only a minor fraction of alloreactive clones to unstimulated subsets. Apparently key alloresponse contributors, naive T cells also seemed more diverse than memory cells.

Germline CDR1 reads SGHNT; CDR2 reads YYREEE (reference sequence). V shed 4 bases and J shed 1 base, with 18 bases lying between them. CDR3 length equals 16 residues. Here immunoSEQ multiplex PCR was the method, and the copy in TCRdb shows in-frame clones only, minus some. The table lists more than 95,000 clones, 85% to 95% of them singletons. As for this clone: No antigen is known for it.

This receptor was identified in a human donor in good health. The V and J genes are TRBV5-4 and TRBJ2-7, with a weak D call TRBD2 (5 bases). Material for sequencing was CD4+ T cells sorted from blood. The chain's CDR3 is CASSAYTTTRSYEQYF. For the CDR3, the DNA is TGTGCCAGCAGCGCGTACACCACTACTAGGTCCTACGAGCAGTACTTC.